The 16 T cell receptor beta chains reported below all come from one sample, sequenced in a study of blood T cell repertoires in COVID-19. Some clones are missing from TCRdb's copy, which holds only in-frame ones; the method was immunoSEQ multiplex PCR. The table records about 500,000 clones, around nine tenths of them present only once. Sequencing was performed on peripheral blood. These receptors all come from a woman aged 50 to 60 with COVID-19, enrolled during active disease.

As to this clone: Other DNA sequences of this sample code for an identical CDR3. The rearrangement links TRBV11-2 to TRBJ1-2; D gene uncertain. CDR3 length equals 12 residues. From germline, CDR1 is SGHAT and CDR2 FQNNGV. V was clipped by 4 bases and J by 1 base, with 4 bases between them. CDR3 sequence reads: CASSSSNYGYTF. The CDR3 DNA reads TGTGCCAGCAGCTCCAGTAACTATGGCTACACCTTC.

J is TRBJ1-5 and V is TRBV3-1 (or the pseudogene TRBV3-2); D is possibly TRBD1 (6 bases). CDR1 and CDR2 from the germline V gene are LGHDT and YNNKEL (reference sequence). The V end was cut by 0 bases, the J end by 7 bases, with 13 bases between. The CDR3 has 15 amino acids. Written as DNA, the CDR3 is TGTGCCAGCAGCCAAGATCAGGGGCTGGGGCAGCCCCAGCATTTT. It is translated as CASSQDQGLGQPQHF.

This clone is a singleton in its sample. The CDR3 coding sequence is TGTGCCAGCAGTTCTATCCACAGGGCAAGCTATGGCTACACCTTC. As protein: CASSSIHRASYGYTF. V gene TRBV28 combines with J gene TRBJ1-2, with D tentatively TRBD1 (6 bases). Looked up from germline, CDR1 is MDHEN and CDR2 is SYDVKM. The ends were cut back, 4 bases at V and 4 bases at J, with 16 bases in the middle. The CDR3 length is 15 residues.

This clone has only one observation. The J gene is TRBJ1-4, the V gene TRBV7-2, with TRBD1 identical over 7 bases. CDR1 and CDR2 from the germline V gene are SGHTA and FQGNSA. The length of the CDR3 is 15 residues. Trimming cost V 1 base and J 7 bases; bases outside gene matches: 6. CDR3 loop: CASSLGGWTGEKLFF. CDR3 coding DNA: TGTGCCAGCAGCTTAGGGGGTTGGACAGGTGAAAAACTGTTTTTT.

In regard to this clone: Other DNA sequences in this sample translate to the same CDR3. This chain links TRBV5-1 with TRBJ1-1; TRBD1 agrees at 11 bases. The ends lost 4 bases at V and 4 bases at J; junction bases unmatched: 3. Germline loops: CDR1 SGHRS, CDR2 YFSETQ. This CDR3 contains 14 residues. As DNA, the CDR3 is TGCGCCAGCAGCCCAGGGACAGGGGGCACTGAAGCTTTCTTT. It yields the protein CASSPGTGGTEAFF. Supplemented by reference TRBV5-1 and TRBJ1-1, the full variable domain reads KAGVTQTPRYLIKTRGQQVTLSCSPISGHRSVSWYQQTPGQGLQFLFEYFSETQRNKGNFPGRFSGRQFSNSRSEMNVSTLELGDSALYLCASSPGTGGTEAFFGQGTRLTVV.

This sequence joins TRBV7-2 and TRBJ1-2; 8 positions agree with TRBD1. Per germline, CDR1 SGHTA and CDR2 FQGNSA. This CDR3 has 13 residues. V lost 5 bases to trimming and J lost 7 bases; unmatched junction nucleotides: 6. The CDR3 DNA is TGTGCCAGCAGCCTCCAGGGGGCTGCTGGCTACACCTTC. It is translated as CASSLQGAAGYTF. Drawing the rest from reference TRBV7-2 and TRBJ1-2, the complete variable domain is GAGVSQSPSNKVTEKGKDVELRCDPISGHTALYWYRQSLGQGLEFLIYFQGNSAPDKSGLPSDRFSAERTGGSVSTLTIQRTQQEDSAVYLCASSLQGAAGYTFGSGTRLTVV.

This chain uses TRBV2 with TRBJ2-3; tentatively, D is TRBD1 (6 bases). Germline assignment: CDR1 SNHLY and CDR2 FYNNEI. The length of the CDR3 is 15 residues. The V end was cut by 6 bases, the J end by 2 bases, with 15 bases between. This chain's CDR3 is CASSWDTEDTDTQYF. The CDR3 nucleotides read TGTGCCAGCAGCTGGGACACCGAGGACACAGATACGCAGTATTTT.

V is TRBV7-8 and J is TRBJ2-7; TRBD2 matches 7 bases. Trimming at V came to 4 bases and at J to 5 bases, leaving 11 bases not matched to a gene. Looked up from germline, CDR1 is SGHVS and CDR2 is FQNEAQ. The CDR3 covers 15 residues. CDR3 amino acids: CASSSGGALRHEQYF. CDR3 DNA: TGTGCCAGCAGCTCGGGGGGAGCGTTAAGGCACGAGCAGTACTTC.

This clone was picked up a small number of times. The junction departs from germline at one end; a sequencing error may be responsible. This chain links TRBV7-9 with TRBJ1-4; 10 nucleotides match TRBD1. The CDR3 runs to 15 residues. Per the germline V gene, CDR1 is SEHNR and CDR2 is FQNEAQ (reference sequence). The DNA of the CDR3 is TGTGCCAGCAGCTTAGCGCTGCGCGACAGGGGGCTTTTGGTTTTT. This translates into CASSLALRDRGLLVF.

This sequence joins TRBV7-9 and TRBJ1-4; 8 bases match TRBD1. The J segment lost 7 bases and the V segment lost 2 bases, leaving 9 bases of the junction unmatched. CDR3 size: 16 residues. CDR1 is SEHNR, CDR2 FQNEAQ, per germline (reference sequence). The CDR3 region is CASSLYRTGQGEKLFF. In DNA form, the CDR3 reads TGTGCCAGCAGCTTATACCGGACAGGGCAGGGTGAAAAACTGTTTTTT. The whole variable domain, remainder taken from reference TRBV7-9 and TRBJ1-4, is DTGVSQNPRHKITKRGQNVTFRCDPISEHNRLYWYRQTLGQGPEFLTYFQNEAQLEKSRLLSDRFSAERPKGSFSTLEIQRTEQGDSAMYLCASSLYRTGQGEKLFFGSGTQLSVL.

The table lists this clone with a few counts. DNA for the CDR3: TGTGCCAGCTCGAGGGACAGGGACTCACCCCTCCACTTT. Translation gives CASSRDRDSPLHF. The chain uses TRBV7-2 and TRBJ1-6; TRBD1 matches at 9 bases. J gave up 10 bases and V 8 bases, and 6 bases lay outside the gene matches. The length of the CDR3 is 13 residues. Germline assignment: CDR1 SGHTA and CDR2 FQGNSA.

This chain connects TRBV11-2 to TRBJ1-1; no definite D call. Germline V gives CDR1 SGHAT, CDR2 FQNNGV. The V end was cut by 3 bases, the J end by 1 base, with 6 bases between. The length of the CDR3 is 13 residues. CDR3 in DNA: TGTGCCAGCAGCTTCTACCCGAACACTGAAGCTTTCTTT. Translated, it gives CASSFYPNTEAFF.

In its sample, this clone was seen once. The chain combines TRBV5-1 with TRBJ2-5; the match to TRBD1 covers 8 bases. Trimming took 0 bases from V and 2 from J; bases not matched to a gene: 3. This CDR3 is built from 15 residues. The germline V gene encodes CDR1 SGHRS and CDR2 YFSETQ. The CDR3 reads CASSLGTGLQETQYF. The CDR3 DNA reads TGCGCCAGCAGCTTGGGGACAGGGCTGCAAGAGACCCAGTACTTC.

The V gene is TRBV12-5, the J gene TRBJ2-7; D may be TRBD1 (5 bases). Germline V gene lookup returns CDR1 LGHNT and CDR2 FRNRAP. The CDR3 is made up of 17 amino acids. Trimming stripped 6 bases from V and 0 bases from J, with 21 bases between. The DNA for the CDR3 is TGTGCTAGTGGACGTACCCATGGGGCGGCGCTCTCCTACGAGCAGTACTTC. Translated: CASGRTHGAALSYEQYF.

This rearrangement joins TRBV7-2 to TRBJ1-1; TRBD1 agrees at 10 bases. Germline lookup yields CDR1 SGHTA and CDR2 FQGNSA. Trimming took 5 bases from V and 5 from J; bases not matched to a gene: 17. This CDR3 has 18 residues. CDR3 residues: CASSPTTGGGVRRTEAFF. In DNA, the CDR3 is TGTGCCAGCAGCCCAACGACAGGGGGCGGTGTCCGGCGTACTGAAGCTTTCTTT. The full variable domain, its missing parts supplied by reference TRBV7-2 and TRBJ1-1, is GAGVSQSPSNKVTEKGKDVELRCDPISGHTALYWYRQSLGQGLEFLIYFQGNSAPDKSGLPSDRFSAERTGGSVSTLTIQRTQQEDSAVYLCASSPTTGGGVRRTEAFFGQGTRLTVV.

The chain uses TRBV5-1 and TRBJ2-7; TRBD1 is a possible D gene (6 bases). V lost 0 bases to trimming and J lost 0 bases, with 13 bases between them. This CDR3 has 16 amino acids. Germline-derived CDR1 and CDR2 are SGHRS and YFSETQ. The CDR3 spells CASSLGQVLTSYEQYF. The CDR3 DNA is TGCGCCAGCAGCTTGGGACAGGTCCTAACCTCCTACGAGCAGTACTTC. Complete variable domain (other parts from reference TRBV5-1 and TRBJ2-7): KAGVTQTPRYLIKTRGQQVTLSCSPISGHRSVSWYQQTPGQGLQFLFEYFSETQRNKGNFPGRFSGRQFSNSRSEMNVSTLELGDSALYLCASSLGQVLTSYEQYFGPGTRLTVT.